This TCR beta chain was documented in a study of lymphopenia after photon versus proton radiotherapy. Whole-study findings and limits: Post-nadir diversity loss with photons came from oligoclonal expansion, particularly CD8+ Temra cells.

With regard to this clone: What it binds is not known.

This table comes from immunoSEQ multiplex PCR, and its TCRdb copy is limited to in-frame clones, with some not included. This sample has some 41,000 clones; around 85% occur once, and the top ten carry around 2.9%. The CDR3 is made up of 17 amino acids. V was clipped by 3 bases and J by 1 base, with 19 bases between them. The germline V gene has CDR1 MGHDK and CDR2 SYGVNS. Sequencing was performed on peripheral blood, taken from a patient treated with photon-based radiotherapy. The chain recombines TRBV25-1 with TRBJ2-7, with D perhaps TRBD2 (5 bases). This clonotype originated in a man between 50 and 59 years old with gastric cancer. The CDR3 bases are TGTGCCAGCAGTGACCCGGGATTTCAGGAGCTGTCCTACGAGCAGTACTTC. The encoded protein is CASSDPGFQELSYEQYF.